A selection of T cell receptor beta chains follows, all from one sample in a study of shared clonotypes between healthy human individuals. The assay was immunoSEQ multiplex PCR, and TCRdb's table has in-frame clones only and misses some. The sample consists of some 2,100,000 clones, more than 90% of them appearing once. Sequencing was done on a sample of naive CD4+ T cells sorted from blood. The source of these receptors is a man aged 18-30 years in good health. CDR3s include the opening cysteine and the closing phenylalanine or tryptophan. Fields, in order: V gene, clone size, D gene, J gene, CDR3 DNA, CDR3 protein. A D gene is named only where the DNA matches it firmly. Clone size is given for some rows only: seen once, a few or many times, or a class if the clone is expanded.

TRBV6-5	few	TRBD1	TRBJ1-3	TGTGCCAGCAGTTACTCCCGGGACAGTGGAAACACCATATATTTT	CASSYSRDSGNTIYF
TRBV5-1	-	TRBD1	TRBJ1-2	TGCGCCAGCAGCCTGGTGCAGGGGGGCCTATATGGCTACACCTTC	CASSLVQGGLYGYTF
TRBV9	-	-	TRBJ2-2	TGTGCCAGCAGCGTATTCGGGACAAACACCGGGGAGCTGTTTTTT	CASSVFGTNTGELFF
TRBV6-5	-	-	TRBJ1-3	TGTGCCAGCACCCCGCCAGGGGGAAACACCATATATTTT	CASTPPGGNTIYF
TRBV7-9	-	-	TRBJ2-1	TGTGCCAGCAGCTTAGATATTAGCGGAGACAATGAGCAGTTCTTC	CASSLDISGDNEQFF
TRBV5-3	-	-	TRBJ2-7	TGTGCCAGAAGCTTGGATTTGGCACCTAGGCACGAGCAGTACTTC	CARSLDLAPRHEQYF
TRBV6-6	-	TRBD1	TRBJ1-3	TGTGCAACAGGGGCTGGAAACACCATATATTTT	CATGAGNTIYF
TRBV7-2	-	-	TRBJ2-3	TGTGCCAGCATTGGTCCTAACGGCGGTGGTACGCAGTATTTT	CASIGPNGGGTQYF
TRBV6-1	-	TRBD2	TRBJ2-1	TGTGCCAGCATCGAGCGGGGGAAAAGTAATGAGCAGTTCTTC	CASIERGKSNEQFF
TRBV30	-	-	TRBJ1-5	TGTGCCTGGTCTCCGGGGCAGGGCAATCAGCCCCAGCATTTT	CAWSPGQGNQPQHF
TRBV27	-	TRBD1	TRBJ1-2	TGTGCCAGCAGTTTGGAGGGGGCTTTAGGCTATGGCTACACCTTC	CASSLEGALGYGYTF
TRBV15	once	-	TRBJ2-1	TGTGCCACCAGCAGAGAAGGGTTGGGGCAGTTCTTC	CATSREGLGQFF
TRBV10-3	once	TRBD2	TRBJ2-3	TGTGCCATCAGTTTAAGCGGGGAGGACACAGATACGCAGTATTTT	CAISLSGEDTDTQYF
TRBV5-4	-	-	TRBJ2-7	TGTGCCAGCAGCTTGAGGGGTTACGAGCAGTACTTC	CASSLRGYEQYF
TRBV7-7	once	-	TRBJ2-5	TGTGCTAGCAGCCCCTTCCGGACTAACCAAGAGACCCAGTACTTC	CASSPFRTNQETQYF
TRBV27	-	-	TRBJ1-5	TGTGCCAGCAGTGGGACATACAATCAGCCCCAGCATTTT	CASSGTYNQPQHF
TRBV7-2	-	-	TRBJ2-3	TGTGCCAGCAGCCATAGCGGCACAGATACGCAGTATTTT	CASSHSGTDTQYF
TRBV30	-	-	TRBJ1-3	TGTGCCTGGAATCGGATCGGAGGAAACACCATATATTTT	CAWNRIGGNTIYF